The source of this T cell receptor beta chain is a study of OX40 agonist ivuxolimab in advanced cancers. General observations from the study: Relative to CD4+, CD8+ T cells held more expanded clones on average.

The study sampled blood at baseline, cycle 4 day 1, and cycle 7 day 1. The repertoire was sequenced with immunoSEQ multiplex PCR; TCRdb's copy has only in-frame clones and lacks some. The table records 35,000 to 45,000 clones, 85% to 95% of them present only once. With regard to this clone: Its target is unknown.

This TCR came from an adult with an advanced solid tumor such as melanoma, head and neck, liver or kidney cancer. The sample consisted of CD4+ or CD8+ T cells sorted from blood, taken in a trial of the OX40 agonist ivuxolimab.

For the CDR3, the DNA is TGTGCCAGCAGCTATAGCCCACAGGGCTTCTACAATGAGCAGTTCTTC. Encoded protein: CASSYSPQGFYNEQFF. The chain carries TRBV7-2 and TRBJ2-1, with TRBD1 as a possible D gene (6 bases). V was trimmed by 4 bases and J by 3 bases, leaving 16 bases between them. CDR3 length: 16 amino acids. From germline, CDR1 is SGHTA and CDR2 FQGNSA.